A single sample is the source of the 10 T cell receptor beta chains below, sequenced in a study of tumor-infiltrating lymphocytes in localized non-small cell lung cancer. Measured with immunoSEQ multiplex PCR; TCRdb has only the in-frame clones, and not every one. The profile shows 11,000 to 15,000 clones, approximately 72% of them singletons. Sequencing input: uninvolved lung tissue not adjacent to the tumor. The receptors shown here come from a human donor with non-small cell lung cancer.

This chain links TRBV5-4 with TRBJ2-2; no clear D. The V end lost 4 bases, the J end lost 1 base, and 14 bases lay between the germline ends. The CDR3 is 16 amino acids. CDR1 is SGHNT, CDR2 YYREEE, per germline (reference sequence). The CDR3 bases are TGTGCCAGCAGCCCGGTCCTGGGCGGGAACACCGGGGAGCTGTTTTTT. Translated, it gives CASSPVLGGNTGELFF.

The genes are TRBV7-2 and TRBJ2-3, with a weak D call TRBD1 (5 bases). CDR3 length: 14 amino acids. Germline V gene sequence: CDR1 SGHTA, CDR2 FQGNSA. V was shortened by 3 bases and J by 6 bases, with 13 bases between the two germline ends. The CDR3 DNA reads as TGTGCCAGCAGCTTTAGGGGCCCCTCGGATACGCAGTATTTT. It codes for CASSFRGPSDTQYF. The variable domain in full, with the rest retrieved from reference TRBV7-2 and TRBJ2-3, is GAGVSQSPSNKVTEKGKDVELRCDPISGHTALYWYRQSLGQGLEFLIYFQGNSAPDKSGLPSDRFSAERTGGSVSTLTIQRTQQEDSAVYLCASSFRGPSDTQYFGPGTRLTVL.

CDR3 DNA: TGTGCCAGCAGTTTTCCCCCTATGACAGGGGTTTTCTTT. This translates into CASSFPPMTGVFF. V is TRBV28 and J is TRBJ1-1; 8 nucleotides match TRBD1. CDR3 length: 13 amino acids. V was clipped by 3 bases and J by 13 bases; unmatched bases: 10. Germline V CDR1 and CDR2: MDHEN, SYDVKM.

The V gene is TRBV4-2, the J gene TRBJ2-2; D is undetermined. Trimming left V 4 bases short and J 7 bases short, with 13 bases between. CDR3 length: 14 residues. Germline values: CDR1 LGHNA, CDR2 YNFKEQ. CDR3 bases: TGTGCCAGCAGCCCAAGGCCTTCGGACGGGGAGCTGTTTTTT. Encoded protein: CASSPRPSDGELFF.

J is TRBJ1-5 and V is TRBV30; possible D gene TRBD1, 5 bases. Germline CDR1 GTSNPN, CDR2 SVGIG (reference sequence). The V gene lost 0 bases and the J gene lost 5 bases, with 8 bases spanning the gap. The length of the CDR3 is 13 residues. CDR3 region: CAWSVQGDQPQHF. The CDR3 region has the DNA TGTGCCTGGAGTGTTCAGGGAGATCAGCCCCAGCATTTT.

The chain is built from TRBV7-6 and TRBJ2-5; TRBD1 is a possible D gene (6 bases). Trimming left V 5 bases short and J 2 bases short, with 18 bases between. This CDR3 has 16 residues. Germline assignment: CDR1 SGHVS and CDR2 FNYEAQ. The chain's CDR3 is CASSQGIGKMQETQYF. DNA of the CDR3: TGTGCCAGCAGCCAGGGGATAGGGAAAATGCAAGAGACCCAGTACTTC.

The V gene is TRBV5-1, the J gene TRBJ1-1, with D hard to call. Trimming cost V 0 bases and J 0 bases, with 9 bases left between them. This CDR3 has 15 amino acids. Looked up from germline, CDR1 is SGHRS and CDR2 is YFSETQ. CDR3 DNA sequence: TGCGCCAGCAGCTTGGCCCAGACCTTGAACACTGAAGCTTTCTTT. As protein: CASSLAQTLNTEAFF.

This clone was seen a few times. The rearrangement uses TRBV11-2 and TRBJ2-7, with D maybe TRBD2 (6 bases). The CDR3 runs 16 residues. Germline V gene sequence: CDR1 SGHAT, CDR2 FQNNGV. The V and J ends lost 1 base and 0 bases respectively, with 13 bases between them. The CDR3 region has the DNA TGTGCCAGCAGCTTAGTTGGCGGGACGAGCTCCTACGAGCAGTACTTC. It codes for CASSLVGGTSSYEQYF.

The rearrangement joins TRBV30 to TRBJ1-3; perhaps TRBD1 as D (5 bases). V gave up 3 bases and J gave up 2 bases, with 26 bases separating them. The CDR3 is made up of 19 amino acids. Germline-derived CDR1 and CDR2 are GTSNPN and SVGIG (reference sequence). The DNA of the CDR3 is TGTGCCTGGAGCCCCACACGCATCGAGGGGAGAAAGGCTGGAAACACCATATATTTT. This sequence encodes CAWSPTRIEGRKAGNTIYF.

V and J are TRBV5-1 and TRBJ2-1, with TRBD1 as a possible D gene (6 bases). Germline values: CDR1 SGHRS, CDR2 YFSETQ. Trimming took off 1 base at V and 3 bases at J, with 11 bases between the two ends. The CDR3 length is 15 residues. The CDR3 coding sequence is TGCGCCAGCAGCTTGTGGGACAAGGGCTACAATGAGCAGTTCTTC. Its translation is CASSLWDKGYNEQFF.